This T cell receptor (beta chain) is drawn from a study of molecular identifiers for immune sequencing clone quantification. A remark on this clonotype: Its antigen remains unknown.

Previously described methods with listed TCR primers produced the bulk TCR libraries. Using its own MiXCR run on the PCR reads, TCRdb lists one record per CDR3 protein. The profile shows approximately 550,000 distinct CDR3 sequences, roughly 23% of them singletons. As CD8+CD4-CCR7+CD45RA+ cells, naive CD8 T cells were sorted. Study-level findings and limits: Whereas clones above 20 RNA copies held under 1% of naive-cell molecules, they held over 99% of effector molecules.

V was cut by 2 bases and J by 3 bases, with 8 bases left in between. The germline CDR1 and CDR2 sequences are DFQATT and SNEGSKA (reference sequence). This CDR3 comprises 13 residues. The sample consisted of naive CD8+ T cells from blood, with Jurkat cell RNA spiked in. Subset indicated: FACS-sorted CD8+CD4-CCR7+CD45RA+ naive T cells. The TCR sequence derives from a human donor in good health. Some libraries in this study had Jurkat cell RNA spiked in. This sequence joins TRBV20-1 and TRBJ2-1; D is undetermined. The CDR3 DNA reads TGCAGTGCTAGACAGACGGACTACAATGAGCAGTTCTTC. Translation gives CSARQTDYNEQFF.